A single sample gave rise to the 21 T cell receptor beta chains below, sequenced in a study of OX40 agonist ivuxolimab in advanced cancers. Repertoires were generated with immunoSEQ multiplex PCR, while TCRdb's copy carries only in-frame clones and drops some. The profile shows more than 75,000 clones, over 75% of them singletons. The sample consisted of CD4+ or CD8+ T cells sorted from blood, taken in a trial of the OX40 agonist ivuxolimab. These receptors all stem from an adult with an advanced solid tumor such as melanoma, head and neck, liver or kidney cancer.

The J gene is TRBJ2-4, the V gene TRBV27; 11 bases are a match to TRBD1. The CDR3 contains 15 residues. Germline-derived CDR1 and CDR2 are MNHEY and SMNVEV (reference sequence). V lost 5 bases to trimming and J lost 10 bases; unmatched junction nucleotides: 10. CDR3 region: CASSVSGTGGWIQYF. In nucleotides, the CDR3 is TGTGCCAGCAGTGTGTCCGGGACAGGGGGGTGGATTCAGTACTTC.

The rearrangement links TRBV7-3 to TRBJ2-7, with TRBD2 matching over 10 bases. Germline V CDR1 and CDR2: SGHTA, FQGTGA. There are 15 residues in the CDR3. V lost 3 bases and J lost 3; bases outside the gene matches: 5. The chain's CDR3 is CASSFPGTSDYEQYF. The CDR3 nucleotides read TGTGCCAGCAGCTTCCCCGGGACTAGCGACTACGAGCAGTACTTC.

The chain employs TRBV18 and TRBJ2-1; 12 nucleotides align to TRBD2. Germline V lookup: CDR1 KGHSH, CDR2 LQKENI. The V segment lost 0 bases and the J segment 6 bases; nucleotides outside the gene matches: 3. The length of the CDR3 is 16 residues. The CDR3 here is CASSPPLAGGRNEQFF. In DNA form, the CDR3 reads TGTGCCAGCTCACCACCTCTAGCGGGGGGGCGCAATGAGCAGTTCTTC. Full variable domain (rest looked up from reference TRBV18 and TRBJ2-1): NAGVMQNPRHLVRRRGQEARLRCSPMKGHSHVYWYRQLPEEGLKFMVYLQKENIIDESGMPKERFSAEFPKEGPSILRIQQVVRGDSAAYFCASSPPLAGGRNEQFFGPGTRLTVL.

The V gene is TRBV5-4, the J gene TRBJ2-5; D is undetermined. TRBJ2-7 explains the end of the DNA better; the J call may be wrong. Germline CDR1 is SGHNT and CDR2 is YYREEE (reference sequence). This CDR3 is 14 amino acids long. CDR3 DNA sequence: TGTGCCAGCAGCTTGGATCCAGAGTCCTACGAGCAGTACTTC. It yields the protein CASSLDPESYEQYF.

This clone appeared a few times. The chain couples TRBV5-4 to TRBJ2-2; 8 bases agree with TRBD1. Germline CDR1 SGHNT, CDR2 YYREEE (reference sequence). The CDR3 has 14 amino acids. The V and J ends lost 3 bases and 7 bases, in that order; junction bases with no gene match: 5. The CDR3 spells CASSSRGLGGELFF. For the CDR3, the DNA is TGTGCCAGCAGCTCCAGGGGGCTCGGCGGGGAGCTGTTTTTT.

The V call is TRBV5-6, the J call TRBJ2-2; 8 bases match TRBD2. The CDR3 has 14 amino acids. Per the germline V gene, CDR1 is SGHDT and CDR2 is YYEEEE. Trimming removed 4 bases from V and 4 bases from J; junction bases left unmatched: 3. CDR3 DNA: TGTGCCAGCAGCGCCGGGACTAGCACCGGGGAGCTGTTTTTT. Translation: CASSAGTSTGELFF.

V and J are TRBV5-1 and TRBJ2-7; 9 positions match TRBD1. Per germline, CDR1 SGHRS and CDR2 YFSETQ. The CDR3 is 16 amino acids. J gave up 7 bases and V 3 bases, and 14 bases lay outside the gene matches. CDR3 nucleotides: TGCGCCAGCAGCTCCCTTGGGGGACAGGGAGGTGGTGAGCAGTACTTC. Translation gives CASSSLGGQGGGEQYF. Filled out from reference TRBV5-1 and TRBJ2-7, the complete variable domain reads KAGVTQTPRYLIKTRGQQVTLSCSPISGHRSVSWYQQTPGQGLQFLFEYFSETQRNKGNFPGRFSGRQFSNSRSEMNVSTLELGDSALYLCASSSLGGQGGGEQYFGPGTRLTVT.

The chain uses TRBV15 and TRBJ2-1; a possible D gene is TRBD1 (6 bases). The germline V gene has CDR1 LNHNV and CDR2 YYDKDF (reference sequence). V dropped 8 bases and J dropped 1 base, with 18 bases sitting between them. This CDR3 comprises 16 residues. CDR3 sequence reads: CATAQRGGRSYNEQFF. The CDR3 bases are TGTGCCACCGCCCAACGAGGGGGAAGGTCCTACAATGAGCAGTTCTTC.

The sample holds one count of this clone. The J gene is TRBJ1-1, the V gene TRBV5-1, with D unclear. The germline V gene has CDR1 SGHRS and CDR2 YFSETQ. The CDR3 has 17 amino acids. The V end lost 0 bases, the J end lost 1 base, and 16 bases lay between the germline ends. CDR3 region: CASSLGGRVGENTEAFF. In DNA, the CDR3 is TGCGCCAGCAGCTTGGGCGGACGAGTAGGTGAGAACACTGAAGCTTTCTTT.

The chain has TRBV19 and TRBJ1-5; a possible D gene is TRBD1 (6 bases). The CDR3 is made up of 14 amino acids. Trimming removed 2 bases from V and 6 bases from J, with 11 bases in between. Germline CDR1 LNHDA, CDR2 SQIVND (reference sequence). The CDR3 region is CASSIQGGAQPQHF. The CDR3 nucleotides read TGTGCCAGTAGTATACAAGGGGGAGCTCAGCCCCAGCATTTT.

The chain joins TRBV4-1 to TRBJ2-4; D unclear. The V end lost 1 base, the J end lost 0 bases, and 10 bases lay between the germline ends. Looked up from germline, CDR1 is MGHRA and CDR2 is YSYEKL. The CDR3 consists of 16 residues. The CDR3 DNA reads as TGCGCCAGCAGCCAAGCAGCGAACTTAGCCAAAAACATTCAGTACTTC. It is translated as CASSQAANLAKNIQYF.

At least ten counts were recorded for this clone. The rearrangement joins TRBV6-5 to TRBJ1-1; D perhaps matches TRBD1 (6 bases). Germline lookup yields CDR1 MNHEY and CDR2 SVGAGI. Trimming removed 5 bases at V and 0 bases at J, with 7 bases between. This CDR3 contains 13 residues. In DNA, the CDR3 is TGTGCCAGCAGTGGGGACATGAACACTGAAGCTTTCTTT. Encoded protein: CASSGDMNTEAFF.

The V and J genes are TRBV6-6 and TRBJ1-5; D is unresolved. V lost 2 bases and J lost 5, with 13 bases in between. This CDR3 comprises 15 residues. Germline lookup yields CDR1 MNHNY and CDR2 SVGAGI (reference sequence). This CDR3 is CASSYLAGQYQPQHF. The CDR3, as DNA: TGTGCCAGCAGTTACCTGGCTGGGCAGTATCAGCCCCAGCATTTT.

The chain is built from TRBV7-9 and TRBJ2-3, with 8 bases lining up with TRBD2. The CDR3 is 16 amino acids. Germline values: CDR1 SEHNR, CDR2 FQNEAQ (reference sequence). The V segment lost 0 bases and the J segment 0 bases; nucleotides outside the gene matches: 2. Written as DNA, the CDR3 is TGTGCCAGCAGCTTAGCCAGCGGGGGTAGCACAGATACGCAGTATTTT. Protein: CASSLASGGSTDTQYF.

The V call is TRBV29-1, the J call TRBJ1-4; D is perhaps TRBD1 (6 bases). V gave up 6 bases and J gave up 4 bases, with 9 bases separating them. The CDR3 loop spans 12 amino acids. From germline, CDR1 is SQVTM and CDR2 ANQGSEA. CDR3 amino acids: CSVRTDNEKLFF. In nucleotides, the CDR3 is TGCAGCGTCCGGACAGATAATGAAAAACTGTTTTTT. Full variable domain (rest looked up from reference TRBV29-1 and TRBJ1-4): SAVISQKPSRDICQRGTSLTIQCQVDSQVTMMFWYRQQPGQSLTLIATANQGSEATYESGFVIDKFPISRPNLTFSTLTVSNMSPEDSSIYLCSVRTDNEKLFFGSGTQLSVL.

The chain employs TRBV7-9 and TRBJ1-1; 7 bases are a match to TRBD1. Germline CDR1 SEHNR, CDR2 FQNEAQ (reference sequence). The J segment lost 6 bases and the V segment lost 3 bases, leaving 4 bases of the junction unmatched. The CDR3 is 13 residues long. CDR3 in DNA: TGTGCCAGCAGCTTCGCGGGACAGCCTGAAGCTTTCTTT. Encoded protein: CASSFAGQPEAFF.

The chain uses TRBV10-3 and TRBJ2-1; 9 bases align to TRBD2. The CDR3 spans 16 residues. V lost 3 bases, J lost 7 bases, and 10 bases stayed unmatched. Germline CDR1 reads ENHRY; CDR2 reads SYGVKD. The CDR3 DNA reads as TGTGCCATCAGTGATGGGGCGGGAGGGCCGAGGAATGAGCAGTTCTTC. Its translation: CAISDGAGGPRNEQFF.

The chain carries TRBV9 and TRBJ2-1, with 9 bases that match TRBD2. V was pared by 4 bases and J by 5 bases, with 10 bases of the junction left unmatched. The CDR3 is 16 residues long. Per germline, CDR1 SGDLS and CDR2 YYNGEE. In nucleotides, the CDR3 is TGTGCCAGCAGCCAAACGGCTAGCGGGATAAACAATGAGCAGTTCTTC. Translation: CASSQTASGINNEQFF.

The V and J genes are TRBV19 and TRBJ2-1; no clear D gene. CDR1 is LNHDA, CDR2 SQIVND, per germline (reference sequence). Trimming removed 0 bases from V and 10 bases from J, with 7 bases in between. This CDR3 is 12 amino acids long. The CDR3 nucleotides are TGTGCCAGTAGTATAGATAAGAGAGAGCAGTTCTTC. This sequence encodes CASSIDKREQFF.

The V call is TRBV4-1, the J call TRBJ1-1; no definite D call. Germline CDR1 reads MGHRA; CDR2 reads YSYEKL. Deletions cut 1 base from V and 7 bases from J, with 16 bases between. The CDR3 runs 15 residues. DNA of the CDR3: TGCGCCAGCAGCCAAGTTTACCCTCCGGTCAGTGAAGCTTTCTTT. This encodes CASSQVYPPVSEAFF.

The V gene is TRBV2, the J gene TRBJ1-3; D is undetermined. The V gene lost 2 bases and the J gene lost 0 bases, with 11 bases spanning the gap. Looked up from germline, CDR1 is SNHLY and CDR2 is FYNNEI. CDR3 length equals 16 residues. The CDR3 DNA sequence: TGTGCCAGCAGTGAATATGGAAGCCCCTCTGGAAACACCATATATTTT. The encoded protein is CASSEYGSPSGNTIYF.